A single sample is the source of the 5 T cell receptor beta chains below, sequenced in a study of T cell changes during pregnancy in multiple sclerosis. Only in-frame clones appear in the TCRdb table, and some are missing; sequencing was by immunoSEQ multiplex PCR. The top ten hold 0.44% of the sample, which has around 130,000 clones, roughly 97% seen once. The source was peripheral blood, collected after pregnancy. The receptors here all came from a female donor with multiple sclerosis, enrolled in a pregnancy study.

The chain uses TRBV5-1 and TRBJ2-3; 9 nucleotides line up with TRBD2. The V gene end was trimmed by 1 base and the J gene end by 4 bases; junction bases not matched to a gene: 10. This CDR3 has 17 residues. The germline V gene encodes CDR1 SGHRS and CDR2 YFSETQ. Here the CDR3 reads CASSLLPSGKVADTQYF. The CDR3 region has the DNA TGCGCCAGCAGCTTGTTGCCTAGCGGGAAGGTCGCAGATACGCAGTATTTT.

The rearrangement links TRBV4-2 to TRBJ1-1; D not certain. V shed 1 base and J shed 1 base, with 10 bases lying between them. CDR3 length: 15 amino acids. Germline-derived CDR1 and CDR2 are LGHNA and YNFKEQ. The CDR3 is CASSQGAAKNTEAFF. CDR3 nucleotides: TGTGCCAGCAGCCAAGGAGCTGCCAAGAACACTGAAGCTTTCTTT.

The chain has TRBV7-2 and TRBJ2-2, with 7 bases fitting TRBD1. This CDR3 has 15 amino acids. V gave up 3 bases and J gave up 1 base; unmatched junction bases: 2. From germline, CDR1 is SGHTA and CDR2 FQGNSA. In DNA form, the CDR3 reads TGTGCCAGCAGCTTTCGGACAGGGAACACCGGGGAGCTGTTTTTT. Protein sequence: CASSFRTGNTGELFF.

The rearrangement links TRBV9 to TRBJ2-3; TRBD2 is a possible D gene (6 bases). The V and J ends lost 4 bases and 7 bases respectively, with 13 bases between them. Looked up from germline, CDR1 is SGDLS and CDR2 is YYNGEE. The CDR3 loop spans 13 amino acids. DNA of the CDR3: TGTGCCAGCAGCCCCTCGACTAGACATACGCAGTATTTT. Translating it yields CASSPSTRHTQYF.

This chain uses TRBV28 with TRBJ2-7; D may be TRBD2 (5 bases). Germline V gives CDR1 MDHEN, CDR2 SYDVKM. The CDR3 is 13 residues long. V was pared by 5 bases and J by 1 base, with 9 bases between. For the CDR3, the DNA is TGTGCCAGCAGTAGCGGTTTGTCCTACGAGCAGTACTTC. Protein sequence: CASSSGLSYEQYF.